A single sample gave rise to the 10 T cell receptor beta chains below, sequenced in a study of immune characteristics of hereditary and idiopathic chronic pancreatitis. Using immunoSEQ multiplex PCR, the repertoire was profiled, and TCRdb retains in-frame clones only, with some absent. This sample has some 15,000 clones, with around 67% found just once. Chronic pancreatitis tissue was collected during total pancreatectomy with islet autotransplantation. Sequencing used pancreas tissue with hereditary chronic pancreatitis. The source of these receptors is a human donor with chronic pancreatitis.

This clone was found once. The chain couples TRBV11-3 to TRBJ2-1, with 9 nucleotides matching TRBD2. Germline CDR1 is SGHNT and CDR2 is YENEEA. With V trimmed by 1 base and J by 6 bases, 4 bases remained unmatched. The CDR3 consists of 15 residues. CDR3 DNA sequence: TGTGCCAGCAGCTTAGCTAGCGGGACGGGCAATGAGCAGTTCTTC. It is translated as CASSLASGTGNEQFF. Full variable domain (rest looked up from reference TRBV11-3 and TRBJ2-1): EAGVVQSPRYKIIEKKQPVAFWCNPISGHNTLYWYLQNLGQGPELLIRYENEEAVDDSQLPKDRFSAERLKGVDSTLKIQPAELGDSAVYLCASSLASGTGNEQFFGPGTRLTVL.

This chain uses TRBV7-9 with TRBJ1-1; no clear D gene. This CDR3 is 13 amino acids long. From germline, CDR1 is SEHNR and CDR2 FQNEAQ (reference sequence). The V end lost 2 bases, the J end lost 1 base, and 5 bases lay between the germline ends. The CDR3 here is CASSLNQNTEAFF. In DNA, the CDR3 is TGTGCCAGCAGCTTAAACCAGAACACTGAAGCTTTCTTT.

The chain is built from TRBV30 and TRBJ2-5; D is ambiguous. The germline gives CDR1 GTSNPN, CDR2 SVGIG (reference sequence). Trimming removed 5 bases at V and 0 bases at J, with 13 bases between. The CDR3 runs to 14 residues. CDR3 in DNA: TGTGCCTGGGGTCCGTCCCTGTACCAAGAGACCCAGTACTTC. Translating it yields CAWGPSLYQETQYF. The entire variable domain, with the rest obtained from reference TRBV30 and TRBJ2-5, is as follows: SQTIHQWPATLVQPVGSPLSLECTVEGTSNPNLYWYRQAAGRGLQLLFYSVGIGQISSEVPQNLSASRPQDRQFILSSKKLLLSDSGFYLCAWGPSLYQETQYFGPGTRLLVL.

V usage is TRBV6-5 and J usage is TRBJ1-1; TRBD1 might be the D (6 bases). CDR1 is MNHEY and CDR2 is SVGAGI in the germline V gene. CDR3 size: 14 residues. The V gene lost 5 bases and the J gene lost 0 bases, with 10 bases spanning the gap. The CDR3 loop reads CASSRQDLNTEAFF. The CDR3 DNA is TGTGCCAGCAGTCGACAGGACCTGAACACTGAAGCTTTCTTT.

This clone occurred once. CDR3 region: CASSPPTGGNNEQFF. CDR3 DNA: TGTGCCAGCTCACCCCCGACAGGGGGCAACAATGAGCAGTTCTTC. The genes are TRBV18 and TRBJ2-1; 10 bases line up with TRBD1. V was clipped by 3 bases and J by 5 bases; unmatched bases: 4. CDR1 is KGHSH, CDR2 LQKENI, per germline. This CDR3 contains 15 residues.

V and J are TRBV28 and TRBJ1-3; 8 bases map to TRBD1. The CDR3 extends over 15 amino acids. Unmatched junction bases numbered 7, after V lost 6 bases and J lost 3 bases. CDR1 is MDHEN, CDR2 SYDVKM, per germline. The DNA for the CDR3 is TGTGCCAGCAGGAGAGACAGGGGAGTTGGAAACACCATATATTTT. Translated: CASRRDRGVGNTIYF.

This rearrangement joins TRBV10-3 to TRBJ1-2; D may be TRBD1 (6 bases). Germline CDR1 is ENHRY and CDR2 is SYGVKD. The CDR3 is 15 amino acids. Trimming cost V 0 bases and J 4 bases, with 12 bases left between them. The CDR3 here is CAISESGGNSYGYTF. CDR3 nucleotide sequence: TGTGCCATCAGTGAGTCGGGGGGCAACTCCTATGGCTACACCTTC.

The CDR3 loop is CASRHSGRAGYNEQFF. The CDR3, as DNA: TGTGCCAGCAGACACAGCGGGAGGGCCGGGTACAATGAGCAGTTCTTC. The chain links TRBV3-1 (or the pseudogene TRBV3-2) to TRBJ2-1; TRBD2 agrees at 10 bases. CDR3 length equals 16 residues. V was clipped by 6 bases and J by 4 bases; unmatched bases: 9. Germline V gene data show CDR1 as LGHDT and CDR2 as YNNKEL (reference sequence).

J is TRBJ2-6 and V is TRBV7-3; D ambiguous. Germline V gives CDR1 SGHTA, CDR2 FQGTGA. The V end lost 2 bases, the J end lost 3 bases, and 2 bases lay between the germline ends. The CDR3 length is 13 residues. This CDR3 reads CASSLVGANVLTF. CDR3 bases: TGTGCCAGCAGCTTAGTTGGGGCCAACGTCCTGACTTTC.

V is TRBV28 and J is TRBJ2-7; the D is unclear. Germline V gene sequence: CDR1 MDHEN, CDR2 SYDVKM. The germline V and J ends were trimmed by 4 bases and 0 bases, with 13 bases remaining between them. The CDR3 is made up of 15 amino acids. The CDR3 spells CASSSPGRRSYEQYF. CDR3 nucleotides: TGTGCCAGCAGTTCCCCCGGGCGCCGCTCCTACGAGCAGTACTTC. Full variable domain (missing parts from reference TRBV28 and TRBJ2-7): DVKVTQSSRYLVKRTGEKVFLECVQDMDHENMFWYRQDPGLGLRLIYFSYDVKMKEKGDIPEGYSVSREKKERFSLILESASTNQTSMYLCASSSPGRRSYEQYFGPGTRLTVT.